The present TCR beta chain was sequenced within a study of T cell changes during pregnancy in multiple sclerosis. Profiling relied on immunoSEQ multiplex PCR, and the TCRdb table lists in-frame clones only, not all of them. Of 78,000 or so clones in the sample, 90% to 95% are singletons; the top ten hold about 2.8%. This clone was observed once. Germline lookup yields CDR1 LNHDA and CDR2 SQIVND (reference sequence). With 7 bases clipped from V and 3 bases from J, the junction kept 5 bases outside the gene matches. The CDR3 runs to 13 residues. The TCR comes from a female donor with multiple sclerosis, enrolled in a pregnancy study. This chain connects TRBV19 to TRBJ2-7, with 8 positions matching TRBD1. Material: peripheral blood, obtained before pregnancy. The CDR3 DNA follows: TGTGCCAGTAAGGGGACAGGCCACTACGAGCAGTACTTC. Translated: CASKGTGHYEQYF.